This T cell receptor (beta chain) stems from a study of T cells in Graves' hyperthyroidism and ophthalmopathy (dated by TCRdb to between 2018 and 2021). Some background on the complete study: Peripheral blood was collected at initial diagnosis, before any treatment. A discovery cohort of approximately 100 patients, about 40 with Graves' ophthalmopathy and about 60 with stable Graves' hyperthyroidism, was used to find distinguishing TCR V-J signatures. Prospective prediction of ophthalmopathy was tested in an independent validation cohort consisting of 18 to 20 hyperthyroidism patients and some 15 patients who later progressed to ophthalmopathy. The 100 or so discovery patients were randomly divided into training and test sets at a 7:3 ratio. In more than 5 Graves' hyperthyroidism patients, the study also compared T-cell repertoires from thyroid tissue with T-cell repertoires from blood. Once sampling was done, hyperthyroidism patients were given methimazole at a starting dose of 30 mg daily, whereas ophthalmopathy patients were given high-dose intravenous methylprednisolone. TCR Vbeta CDR3 sequencing of 120 to 150 peripheral blood samples (fewer than 45 ophthalmopathy, roughly 72 hyperthyroidism and approximately 17 progressor patients) is reported in the paper.

As to this clonotype: It has no known antigen specificity. No much larger clone exists at a distance of one base, and base qualities are not known.

Beyond this particular receptor, the publication reports: Sample size was not statistically predetermined, and blinding of investigators to group allocation was not performed. In validation, the model predicted progression to ophthalmopathy with approximately 71% sensitivity and over 72% specificity, a median of approximately 6.7 months before onset. Most expanded thyroid clonotypes (frequency above 0.001) were also detected in blood, a finding suggesting that blood repertoires may reflect thyroid immune responses. Ophthalmopathy was separated from stable hyperthyroidism by a 13 V-J signature model, with roughly 88% sensitivity and just over 81% specificity obtained in cross-validation and 80%/75% obtained in testing.

Stable Graves' hyperthyroidism was defined as no progression to ophthalmopathy during 18 months of follow-up. Hyperthyroidism patients were newly diagnosed, had a disease duration of under 2 months, and were aged 18 to 65 years. The study excluded patients with uncontrolled infections, other autoimmune diseases, pregnancy or lactation. Diagnoses were established on the basis of clinical symptoms, serum thyroxine and TRAb, thyroid ultrasound, and orbital computed tomography. PBMCs were separated from roughly 10 ml of fresh peripheral blood using Ficoll-Paque density gradient centrifugation. Total RNA was extracted using Trizol reagent, and RNA quality was assessed on an Agilent 2100 Bioanalyzer. Amplification of TCR beta CDR3 regions was carried out from RNA transcripts. The TCR CDR3 was subjected to a first round of RT-PCR using the HTBI primer set and the Qiagen OneStep RT-PCR kit. A second multiplex PCR round built the libraries, followed by size selection and purification. Sequencing of the libraries was done on an Illumina HiSeq2000 using paired-end 100 bp reads. The original methods were these. Raw data were processed with SOAPnuke, discarding reads with adapters, uncalled bases, mean Phred below 15, or no exact constant-primer or identifier match. COPE v1.2.5 was used to merge the high-quality paired reads, and each unique nucleotide sequence was defined as a clonotype. MiTCR v1.1 was used to align clonotypes to the IMGT TRBV, TRBD and TRBJ reference segments. Only V-J combinations with frequency above 0.0001, covering about 99% of repertoires, were analysed. The TCS score was defined as F50 (clonal expansion) divided by E x V (chaos), with BLOSUM62-based TCRdist calculated between CDR3 peptides within each V-J. Welch's t-statistics and random forest reduced roughly 530 V-J features to roughly 13, which were used in a naive Bayes classifier (R e1071). The similarity between thyroid and blood repertoires was quantified using the Morisita-Horn index. TCRdb trimmed public reads at Q25 via fastp, called clones via MiXCR and kept in-frame beta chains. Every entry covers one CDR3 protein and lists the most common genes and DNA from its rows. It is TCRdb's table, rather than the study itself, that gives the V and J calls and clone size. This sample holds over 700,000 distinct CDR3 sequences; over 35% were observed only once. 8% to 9% of the sample comes from the top ten.

The CDR3 runs 13 amino acids, cysteine and phenylalanine included. Just CDR3 DNA is preserved here, 39 bases in frame from base 1. The germline V gene sets CDR1 to SGHDT and CDR2 to YYEEEE. V lost 5 bases and J lost 5 bases; the stretch between them is 11 bases long. Source material: blood. The TCR was taken from a man aged 18-30 years with Graves' hyperthyroidism. The chain was built from TRBV5-6 and TRBJ1-5; there is no confident call for the D gene. CDR3 region: CASSTAGYQPQHF. In nucleotides, the sequence is TGTGCCAGCAGTACTGCGGGGTATCAGCCCCAGCATTTT.